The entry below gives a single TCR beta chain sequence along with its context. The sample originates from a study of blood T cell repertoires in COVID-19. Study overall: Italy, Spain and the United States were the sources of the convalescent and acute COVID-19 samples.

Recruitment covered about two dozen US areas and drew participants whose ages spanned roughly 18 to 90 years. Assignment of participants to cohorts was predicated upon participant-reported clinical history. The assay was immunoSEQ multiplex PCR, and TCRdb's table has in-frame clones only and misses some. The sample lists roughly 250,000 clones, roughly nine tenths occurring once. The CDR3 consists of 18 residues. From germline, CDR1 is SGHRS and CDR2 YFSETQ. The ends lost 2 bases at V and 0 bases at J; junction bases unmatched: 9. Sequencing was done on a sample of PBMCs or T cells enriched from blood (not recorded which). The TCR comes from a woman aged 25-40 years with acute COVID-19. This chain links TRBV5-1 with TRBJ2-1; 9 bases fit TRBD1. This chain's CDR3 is CASSFPIQTGGSYNEQFF. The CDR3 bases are TGCGCCAGCAGCTTTCCAATTCAGACAGGGGGCTCCTACAATGAGCAGTTCTTC.